The source of this T cell receptor beta chain is a study of brain T cells in children with intractable seizures. Turning to this clone: Its target is not known.

General study findings and limits: Pre-surgery blood may have been undersampled, hiding some clones. Patients' HCMV serostatus was unknown; virus specificity rests on CDR3 similarity alone.

Clones were read by immunoSEQ multiplex PCR, and TCRdb kept only the in-frame ones, dropping some. The sample records tens of thousands of clones, roughly 92% being singletons. Germline values: CDR1 MNHNY, CDR2 SVGAGI (reference sequence). The CDR3 contains 14 residues. V gave up 6 bases and J gave up 8 bases; unmatched junction bases: 9. The receptor was derived from a boy younger than 18 with focal cortical dysplasia and intractable seizures. The source was peripheral blood, collected at surgery. This chain links TRBV6-6 with TRBJ1-2; 10 bases line up with TRBD1. CDR3 region: CASSPGQGKRGYTF. The CDR3, as DNA: TGTGCCAGCAGCCCGGGACAGGGGAAGAGAGGCTACACCTTC.